This TCR beta chain was captured in a study of blood T cell repertoires in COVID-19. Trimming removed 0 bases at V and 3 bases at J, with 10 bases between. There are 15 residues in the CDR3. The V gene's germline CDR1 is SGHDT and CDR2 YYEEEE. This clone was recorded a few times. The repertoire was sequenced with immunoSEQ multiplex PCR; TCRdb's copy has only in-frame clones and lacks some. The table has about 200,000 clones, about 80% seen once. The sequenced sample was peripheral blood. J is TRBJ1-3 and V is TRBV5-6, with a weak D call TRBD1 (5 bases). This TCR was recovered from a woman aged 55-75 years with COVID-19, enrolled during active disease. The CDR3: CASSLVGEVGNTIYF. Here the CDR3 DNA reads TGTGCCAGCAGCTTGGTAGGGGAAGTTGGAAACACCATATATTTT. Supplemented by reference TRBV5-6 and TRBJ1-3, the full variable domain reads DAGVTQSPTHLIKTRGQQVTLRCSPKSGHDTVSWYQQALGQGPQFIFQYYEEEERQRGNFPDRFSGHQFPNYSSELNVNALLLGDSALYLCASSLVGEVGNTIYFGEGSWLTVV.